This T cell receptor (beta chain) was captured by sequencing in a study of breast tumors, draining lymph nodes, adjacent tissues (TCRdb year 2016). With respect to the entire study: TCR beta repertoires were compared across tumor, adjacent nontumor tissue and axillary lymph nodes obtained from breast cancer patients. In human breast cancer, the study set out to assess how tumor, surrounding tissue and draining lymph node repertoires relate to one another and whether T cells might be exchanged between them. Overall study outcomes, separate from this receptor: The conclusion that tumor T cells originate in lymph nodes was framed as consistent with a hypothesis rather than directly demonstrated. The similarity between tumor and nontumor tissue repertoires was significantly greater in luminal-like breast cancer than in basal-like breast cancer. Tumor T-cell repertoires showed less diversity than lymph node repertoires and more diversity than nontumor tissue repertoires, and tumor T-cell repertoires showed preferential V and J gene usage. The data were considered consistent with the idea that most tumor T cells come from the lymph node and then expand in tumor tissue.

Spanning cysteine to phenylalanine, the CDR3 consists of 13 amino acids. Just CDR3 DNA is preserved here, 39 bases in frame from base 1. Based on the germline V gene, the CDR1 and CDR2 sequences are SNHLY and FYNNEI. Trimming at the junction amounts to 0 bases on V and 0 bases on J, and the germline ends lie 0 bases apart. Lymph node samples came from the axillary draining lymph nodes of breast cancer patients. This clonotype was counted many times. What this receptor recognizes is not known. Base qualities are missing; no much larger clone stands one base away. This sample was sequenced with an Illumina HiSeq 2000. TCR beta chain libraries were generated through multiplex PCR amplification. The amplified TCR beta chain products were analyzed by high-throughput sequencing. TCRdb reprocessed the public reads (quality trimming at Q25 with fastp, clone calling with MiXCR) and kept in-frame beta chains. Rows with a matching CDR3 protein are joined into one entry that keeps the most common DNA and genes. This sample gives 100,000 or so distinct CDR3 sequences in total; approximately 22% of them show up just once. The ten largest clones take up 1% to 1.5% of the sample.

The origin of this receptor is a female donor with breast cancer. Some clones in this sample may be carry-over from other donors' samples. The sequenced sample was axillary lymph node tissue. This receptor chain uses TRBV2 and TRBJ1-5; the D gene cannot be named for sure. The nucleotide sequence reads as follows: TGTGCCAGCAGTGAAGCTAGCAATCAGCCCCAGCATTTT. Its translation is CASSEASNQPQHF. Reference TRBV2 and TRBJ1-5 genes cover what lies past the CDR3, so the full variable domain is EPEVTQTPSHQVTQMGQEVILRCVPISNHLYFYWYRQILGQKVEFLVSFYNNEISEKSEIFDDQFSVERPDGSNFTLKIRSTKLEDSAMYFCASSEASNQPQHFGDGTRLSIL.